The 21 T cell receptor beta chains below come from one sample, sequenced in a study of Graves' ophthalmopathy and Graves' hyperthyroidism. The authors amplified TCR beta CDR3 regions from RNA transcripts. First-round RT-PCR employed HTBI primers, with a second-round multiplex PCR after it. TCRdb reprocessed the multiplex PCR reads via MiXCR and lists one record per CDR3 protein. In the table there are 560,000 or so distinct CDR3 sequences, less than 40% of which are singletons. The sequencing sample was made of peripheral blood or thyroid tissue (not recorded which). The receptor set was obtained from an adult man with Graves' hyperthyroidism.

This clonotype has a count of ten or more. The chain links TRBV7-8 to TRBJ1-4; TRBD1 might be the D (5 bases). Per germline, CDR1 SGHVS and CDR2 FQNEAQ. V lost 1 base and J lost 8, with 14 bases in between. The CDR3 length is 15 residues. DNA for the CDR3: TGTGCCAGCAGCTTAGTCGGTAGGGGCAGAGAAAAACTGTTTTTT. It specifies CASSLVGRGREKLFF.

This sequence joins TRBV27 and TRBJ1-2; D remains ambiguous. This CDR3 has 13 residues. Germline V CDR1 and CDR2: MNHEY, SMNVEV (reference sequence). Trimming cost V 6 bases and J 2 bases, with 10 bases left between them. The chain's CDR3 is CASRRDPNYGYTF. In nucleotides, the CDR3 is TGTGCCAGCAGGCGCGATCCAAACTATGGCTACACCTTC.

This clonotype was counted a few times. One junction end disagrees with the germline gene, perhaps due to a read error. The V and J genes are TRBV7-7 and TRBJ2-2; D is possibly TRBD1 (6 bases). Per the germline V gene, CDR1 is SSHAT and CDR2 is FNYEAQ (reference sequence). The CDR3 totals 17 residues. The CDR3 loop reads CASSLGSGTPNTGELFF. DNA of the CDR3: TGTGCTAGCAGCTTAGGCTCCGGGACACCGAACACCGGGGAGCTGTTTTTT.

Here the CDR3 DNA reads TGTGCCAGCAGCTCCCCGCGGGACGGGACCGGTGGGGAGACCCAGTACTTC. It codes for CASSSPRDGTGGETQYF. This rearrangement joins TRBV7-9 to TRBJ2-5; possibly TRBD2 for D (6 bases). The V gene lost 4 bases and the J gene lost 5 bases, with 23 bases spanning the gap. CDR1 and CDR2 (germline): SEHNR, FQNEAQ (reference sequence). The CDR3 extends over 17 amino acids. Drawing the rest from reference TRBV7-9 and TRBJ2-5, the complete variable domain is DTGVSQNPRHKITKRGQNVTFRCDPISEHNRLYWYRQTLGQGPEFLTYFQNEAQLEKSRLLSDRFSAERPKGSFSTLEIQRTEQGDSAMYLCASSSPRDGTGGETQYFGPGTRLLVL.

This clonotype was seen at least ten times. The chain carries TRBV6-5 and TRBJ2-5, with 9 bases that match TRBD1. Germline trimming cut 2 bases from V and 5 bases from J; bases unmatched to any gene: 9. The CDR3 totals 16 residues. Per germline, CDR1 MNHEY and CDR2 SVGAGI. The CDR3: CASSYRERTGVETQYF. In DNA form, the CDR3 reads TGTGCCAGCAGTTACCGAGAACGGACAGGGGTGGAGACCCAGTACTTC.

This clonotype was counted many times. This chain connects TRBV4-2 to TRBJ2-7, with 10 bases identical to TRBD2. The CDR3 sequence is 15 residues long. CDR1 is LGHNA and CDR2 is YNFKEQ in the germline V gene. V trimming: 1 base; J trimming: 3 bases; junction bases outside the gene matches: 3. CDR3 sequence: CASSQGAGGNYEQYF. CDR3 coding DNA: TGTGCCAGCAGCCAAGGAGCGGGGGGGAACTACGAGCAGTACTTC.

This chain's CDR3 is CASSLSGTGSFGYTF. CDR3 in DNA: TGCGCCAGCAGCTTGTCCGGGACAGGGAGTTTTGGCTACACCTTC. The V and J genes are TRBV5-1 and TRBJ1-2; 9 nucleotides agree with TRBD1. V trimming: 1 base; J trimming: 7 bases; junction bases outside the gene matches: 8. Germline CDR1 is SGHRS and CDR2 is YFSETQ. The CDR3 totals 15 residues.

This clonotype is medium-sized (0.01 to 0.1%) by share. The V gene is TRBV7-2, the J gene TRBJ2-6, with D perhaps TRBD2 (5 bases). The CDR3 is 18 amino acids. Germline CDR1 is SGHTA and CDR2 is FQGNSA. V was cut by 4 bases and J by 2 bases, with 18 bases left in between. The CDR3 nucleotides are TGTGCCAGCAGCTCCACCAATCCGCTAGCTCCTGGGGCCAACGTCCTGACTTTC. The encoded protein is CASSSTNPLAPGANVLTF.

A note on this clonotype: This may be a read error, as it is one base from a much larger clone. V and J are TRBV7-4 and TRBJ2-2; the D is unclear. There are 16 residues in the CDR3. V was cut by 5 bases and J by 0 bases, with 13 bases left in between. Germline CDR1 is SGHVT and CDR2 is SQSDAQ. Written as DNA, the CDR3 is TGTGCCAGCAGCCTGGAACGGCGTACGAACACCGGGGAGCTGTTTTTT. It encodes CASSLERRTNTGELFF.

This clonotype has just a few counts. This sequence joins TRBV7-8 and TRBJ1-1, with D tentatively TRBD1 (5 bases). V lost 3 bases and J lost 2, with 10 bases in between. Germline V gene sequence: CDR1 SGHVS, CDR2 FQNEAQ. The CDR3 runs to 14 residues. CDR3 in DNA: TGTGCCAGCAGCTTTGGGACGGTCAACACTGAAGCTTTCTTT. Protein product: CASSFGTVNTEAFF.

For this clonotype: A much larger clone differs from this one at a single base, so this may be a read error. The V and J genes are TRBV7-2 and TRBJ1-1; possibly TRBD1 for D (6 bases). The CDR3 runs to 15 residues. V lost 1 base, J lost 6 bases, and 15 bases lay in between. Germline CDR1 is SGHTA and CDR2 is FQGNSA. CDR3 sequence: CASSLDRGAWSEAFF. CDR3 nucleotides: TGTGCCAGCAGCTTAGATCGGGGGGCTTGGTCTGAAGCTTTCTTT.

This clonotype was observed many times. The CDR3 DNA is TGCAGTGCTAGTCTCCCGGGGATAAATGAAAAACTGTTTTTT. It yields the protein CSASLPGINEKLFF. The chain has TRBV20-1 and TRBJ1-4; D gene ambiguous. Germline loops: CDR1 DFQATT, CDR2 SNEGSKA (reference sequence). This CDR3 comprises 14 residues. V lost 3 bases, J lost 5 bases, and 13 bases lay in between.

This clonotype showed up just once. A single base separates this from a much larger clone, so it may be a read error. The rearrangement uses TRBV5-4 and TRBJ2-7, with 8 bases identical to TRBD2. Germline CDR1 is SGHNT and CDR2 is YYREEE (reference sequence). V lost 3 bases to trimming and J lost 6 bases; unmatched junction nucleotides: 8. The CDR3 has 14 residues. The CDR3 here is CASSSPGLVSEQYF. CDR3 coding DNA: TGTGCCAGCAGCTCCCCGGGACTAGTCTCCGAGCAGTACTTC.

CDR3 loop: CASSQGRSSSYTF. The CDR3 nucleotides are TGTGCCAGCTCACAGGGGAGGAGTAGTAGCTACACCTTC. The chain uses TRBV18 and TRBJ1-2; weak D call: TRBD1 (5 bases). CDR3 length equals 13 residues. Germline V CDR1 and CDR2: KGHSH, LQKENI. Trimming pared 4 bases from V and 9 bases from J, leaving 15 bases between.

Note on this clonotype: A junction boundary mismatches the germline segment, possibly from a read error. The chain employs TRBV10-3 and TRBJ2-5; 10 nucleotides line up with TRBD1. The CDR3 has 15 residues. The germline CDR1 and CDR2 sequences are ENHRY and SYGVKD. The CDR3 reads CASSFGTGEGETQYF. The CDR3 DNA reads TGTGCCAGCAGTTTTGGGACAGGGGAGGGGGAGACCCAGTACTTC.

CDR3 nucleotide sequence: TGTGCCAGCAGCCTCACCCGACAGGGAGGGGATCAGTTCTTC. Encoded protein: CASSLTRQGGDQFF. V usage is TRBV7-2 and J usage is TRBJ2-7, with D perhaps assigned TRBD1 or TRBD2 (7 bases each). The J call may be incorrect, as the DNA end agrees better with TRBJ2-1. The CDR3 consists of 14 residues. CDR1 is SGHTA and CDR2 is FQGNSA in the germline V gene.

This clonotype was counted a few times. One junction end does not reproduce the germline sequence, and a read error may be involved. The chain links TRBV20-1 to TRBJ1-2; possibly TRBD1 for D (5 bases). CDR1 is DFQATT, CDR2 SNEGSKA, per germline (reference sequence). CDR3 size: 14 residues. The CDR3: CSARAQGKGYGYAF. CDR3 nucleotides: TGCAGTGCTAGAGCCCAAGGAAAGGGGTATGGCTACGCCTTC.

This sequence joins TRBV12-3 or TRBV12-4 and TRBJ2-7; 11 nucleotides align to TRBD1. Unmatched junction bases numbered 9, after V lost 5 bases and J lost 6 bases. The CDR3 contains 15 residues. CDR3 protein: CASSPAGGQGGEQYF. DNA for the CDR3: TGTGCCAGCAGTCCCGCCGGGGGACAGGGGGGCGAGCAGTACTTC.

This clonotype came up many times. The genes are TRBV12-3 or TRBV12-4 and TRBJ1-1, with a weak D call TRBD1 (5 bases). V was cut by 8 bases and J by 1 base, with 11 bases left in between. This CDR3 is built from 13 residues. The CDR3 DNA sequence: TGTGCCAGCCTCGGCACAGGGAACACTGAAGCTTTCTTT. Its protein product is CASLGTGNTEAFF.

As regards this clonotype: A read error may explain this, as a much larger clone is one base away. The V gene is TRBV7-9, the J gene TRBJ1-4; 8 bases match TRBD1. The length of the CDR3 is 17 residues. Per the germline V gene, CDR1 is SEHNR and CDR2 is FQNEAQ (reference sequence). CDR3 amino acids: CASNLAWGQATNEKLFF. The CDR3, as DNA: TGTGCCAGCAACTTAGCATGGGGACAGGCAACTAATGAAAAACTGTTTTTT.

J is TRBJ1-5 and V is TRBV12-3 or TRBV12-4; D uncertain. Between the trimmed V and J ends, which lost 3 bases and 9 bases, there was a span of 9 bases. The CDR3 runs 12 residues. CDR3 loop: CASSLAASPQHF. The DNA of the CDR3 is TGTGCCAGCAGTTTGGCGGCGTCGCCCCAGCATTTT.